This TCR beta chain was retrieved from a study of blood T cell repertoires in COVID-19. Study information: Sources were T cells, B-cell-depleted T cells, or PBMCs; the material itself was cDNA or gDNA.

Per the authors' pipeline: The authors estimated nucleated cell counts from reference gene primer amplification. Profiled with immunoSEQ multiplex PCR; TCRdb holds only in-frame clones, not every one. The V and J calls and clone size come from that table; D and trimming were worked out from the DNA. The sample shows roughly 26,000 clones, about 83% of them seen only once. The CDR3 has 14 residues. Per the germline V gene, CDR1 is SGHAT and CDR2 is FQNNGV. J was trimmed by 2 bases and V by 3 bases; bases with no gene match: 3. The sequencing input was peripheral blood. The chain has TRBV11-2 and TRBJ2-5; TRBD2 matches 7 bases. The sequence derives from a human donor in a cohort sampled during active COVID-19. The CDR3 protein is CASSFQRGQETQYF. CDR3 nucleotides: TGTGCCAGCAGCTTCCAGCGGGGACAAGAGACCCAGTACTTC.